These 20 T cell receptor beta chains were sequenced from one sample in a study of blood T cell repertoires in COVID-19. Assay used: immunoSEQ multiplex PCR; TCRdb lists only in-frame clones, some missing. The sample shows approximately 97,000 clones, 90% of them seen only once. Sequenced material: peripheral blood. These receptors were taken from a man aged 60 to 69 with acute or convalescent COVID-19.

The gene calls are TRBV4-1 and TRBJ2-7; D is perhaps TRBD2 (5 bases). Germline CDR1 MGHRA, CDR2 YSYEKL. Deletions cut 4 bases from V and 0 bases from J, with 16 bases between. The CDR3 spans 16 residues. The CDR3 DNA reads TGCGCCAGCAGCCGCTATCCGGAGGATTCCTCCTACGAGCAGTACTTC. It specifies CASSRYPEDSSYEQYF.

The chain couples TRBV5-4 to TRBJ2-1; the D gene is possibly TRBD2 (5 bases). The CDR3 loop spans 15 amino acids. Deletions cut 6 bases from V and 8 bases from J, with 21 bases between. The V gene's germline CDR1 is SGHNT and CDR2 YYREEE (reference sequence). The CDR3 loop is CASTNRGPVGYEQFF. The CDR3 DNA follows: TGTGCCAGCACCAATAGAGGGCCGGTGGGATATGAGCAGTTCTTC.

The rearrangement uses TRBV7-9 and TRBJ2-2; 8 bases match TRBD1. CDR1 SEHNR and CDR2 FQNEAQ come from the germline V gene (reference sequence). With V trimmed by 6 bases and J by 2 bases, 14 bases remained unmatched. This CDR3 is built from 18 residues. CDR3 DNA: TGTGCCAGCAGTCTAAGAGGGCAGGGGGCTCTCAACACCGGGGAGCTGTTTTTT. Protein product: CASSLRGQGALNTGELFF.

The rearrangement joins TRBV5-1 to TRBJ2-2; 14 positions match TRBD2. The CDR3 has 15 residues. The V gene end was trimmed by 10 bases and the J gene end by 2 bases; junction bases not matched to a gene: 4. Looked up from germline, CDR1 is SGHRS and CDR2 is YFSETQ. The CDR3 coding sequence is TGCGCCTCGGGACTAGCGGGGGCAAACACCGGGGAGCTGTTTTTT. Protein sequence: CASGLAGANTGELFF.

The chain carries TRBV19 and TRBJ1-4; D not resolved. The V gene's germline CDR1 is LNHDA and CDR2 SQIVND (reference sequence). Trimming stripped 4 bases from V and 5 bases from J, with 14 bases between. This CDR3 is built from 15 residues. The chain's CDR3 is CASSTPREKNEKLFF. Written as DNA, the CDR3 is TGTGCCAGTAGTACCCCTCGGGAGAAGAATGAAAAACTGTTTTTT.

V usage is TRBV7-9 and J usage is TRBJ1-2, with a tentative D call TRBD1 (5 bases). The V gene's germline CDR1 is SEHNR and CDR2 FQNEAQ (reference sequence). The CDR3 sequence is 14 residues long. V was cut by 5 bases and J by 6 bases, with 16 bases left in between. The CDR3 loop is CASSTSGGEDGYTF. The CDR3 DNA reads TGTGCCAGCAGCACCTCTGGGGGGGAAGATGGCTACACCTTC.

The chain is built from TRBV28 and TRBJ2-1, with D perhaps matching TRBD1 (5 bases). The CDR3 has 15 residues. V was shortened by 5 bases and J by 7 bases, with 18 bases between the two germline ends. Germline-derived CDR1 and CDR2 are MDHEN and SYDVKM. CDR3 bases: TGTGCCAGCAGTACCTCCGGGCAGGGAACAAATGAGCAGTTCTTC. Translation gives CASSTSGQGTNEQFF.

This chain connects TRBV13 to TRBJ1-3; D is ambiguous. Trimming stripped 0 bases from V and 1 base from J, with 10 bases between. Germline assignment: CDR1 PRHDT and CDR2 FYEKMQ (reference sequence). This CDR3 has 16 residues. The CDR3 DNA reads as TGTGCCAGCAGCTTAGGCCCGGGTTTATCTGGAAACACCATATATTTT. This codes for CASSLGPGLSGNTIYF.

V is TRBV18 and J is TRBJ1-2, with 7 nucleotides matching TRBD1. Looked up from germline, CDR1 is KGHSH and CDR2 is LQKENI. V lost 6 bases to trimming and J lost 7 bases; unmatched junction nucleotides: 11. The CDR3 has 14 amino acids. CDR3 nucleotide sequence: TGTGCCAGCTCCGCCGACAGGGAAGTAGGTGGCTACACCTTC. Its protein product is CASSADREVGGYTF.

The chain uses TRBV19 and TRBJ1-3; D perhaps matches TRBD1 (5 bases). V was shortened by 5 bases and J by 0 bases, with 11 bases between the two germline ends. The CDR3 spans 15 residues. Germline assignment: CDR1 LNHDA and CDR2 SQIVND (reference sequence). As DNA, the CDR3 is TGTGCCAGTAGTGTCGACAGTTTCTCTGGAAACACCATATATTTT. It specifies CASSVDSFSGNTIYF.

This chain connects TRBV4-2 to TRBJ1-2, with 9 bases aligning to TRBD1. The CDR3 consists of 16 residues. Losses at the gene ends were 1 base for V and 4 bases for J; bases not matched to a gene: 7. CDR1 LGHNA and CDR2 YNFKEQ come from the germline V gene. The CDR3 DNA reads TGTGCCAGCAGCCAAGCCTTGGGACAGGGCGCCTATGGCTACACCTTC. Encoded protein: CASSQALGQGAYGYTF.

V usage is TRBV11-3 and J usage is TRBJ1-1; unclear D gene. Germline CDR1 reads SGHNT; CDR2 reads YENEEA. The CDR3 totals 13 residues. Trimming stripped 3 bases from V and 1 base from J, with 6 bases between. The CDR3 nucleotides are TGTGCCAGCAGCTTGGACTCGAACACTGAAGCTTTCTTT. Its translation: CASSLDSNTEAFF.

V and J are TRBV25-1 and TRBJ1-5, with 9 bases aligning to TRBD1. The CDR3 sequence is 14 residues long. J was trimmed by 3 bases and V by 6 bases; bases with no gene match: 3. In germline, CDR1 is MGHDK, CDR2 SYGVNS. The CDR3 sequence: CASSGQGSNQPQHF. Written as DNA, the CDR3 is TGTGCCAGCAGCGGACAGGGGTCCAATCAGCCCCAGCATTTT.

The chain carries TRBV5-1 and TRBJ2-3, with D hard to call. Trimming pared 0 bases from V and 2 bases from J, leaving 7 bases between. The CDR3 is 14 amino acids. In germline, CDR1 is SGHRS, CDR2 YFSETQ. The CDR3 coding sequence is TGCGCCAGCAGCTTGGGGGCCTCCACAGATACGCAGTATTTT. This sequence encodes CASSLGASTDTQYF. The full variable domain, completed using reference TRBV5-1 and TRBJ2-3, is KAGVTQTPRYLIKTRGQQVTLSCSPISGHRSVSWYQQTPGQGLQFLFEYFSETQRNKGNFPGRFSGRQFSNSRSEMNVSTLELGDSALYLCASSLGASTDTQYFGPGTRLTVL.

The table lists this clone with a count of one. The chain recombines TRBV10-3 with TRBJ1-1; 10 bases match TRBD1. CDR1 ENHRY and CDR2 SYGVKD come from the germline V gene. The CDR3 length is 15 residues. V lost 6 bases to trimming and J lost 4 bases; unmatched junction nucleotides: 8. The CDR3 bases are TGTGCCATCAGCGACAGGGGGCGAGATGGCACTGAAGCTTTCTTT. This translates into CAISDRGRDGTEAFF.

The chain links TRBV18 to TRBJ2-3; 10 bases are shared with TRBD2. Trimming at V came to 3 bases and at J to 4 bases, leaving 7 bases not matched to a gene. The germline CDR1 and CDR2 sequences are KGHSH and LQKENI. The CDR3 length is 16 residues. The DNA for the CDR3 is TGTGCCAGCTCACCTCCGACCAGCGGGGGGGCAGATACGCAGTATTTT. Protein product: CASSPPTSGGADTQYF.

This chain uses TRBV5-1 with TRBJ1-1; 8 positions agree with TRBD1. J lost 4 bases, V lost 2 bases, and 7 bases had no gene match. CDR1 is SGHRS and CDR2 is YFSETQ in the germline V gene. CDR3 length: 15 residues. The CDR3 bases are TGCGCCAGCAGCTTTCAGGGGGCTGGGGGCACTGAAGCTTTCTTT. It is translated as CASSFQGAGGTEAFF.

The rearrangement links TRBV5-4 to TRBJ1-2; weak D call: TRBD1 (6 bases). V shed 4 bases and J shed 1 base, with 11 bases lying between them. The CDR3 has 14 amino acids. The germline gives CDR1 SGHNT, CDR2 YYREEE (reference sequence). CDR3: CASSVGRGNYGYTF. The CDR3 bases are TGTGCCAGCAGCGTGGGCAGGGGTAACTATGGCTACACCTTC.

The chain has TRBV14 and TRBJ2-3; 11 bases agree with TRBD1. The CDR3 runs 15 residues. Trimming took 2 bases from V and 6 from J; bases not matched to a gene: 4. From germline, CDR1 is SGHDN and CDR2 FVKESK. The CDR3 sequence: CASSQMGQGVDTQYF. DNA of the CDR3: TGTGCCAGCAGCCAAATGGGACAGGGGGTTGATACGCAGTATTTT.

Here the CDR3 DNA reads TGCAGCGTTGAAGGCGCGGGACAGGGGGCCACTGAAGCTTTCTTT. Translation: CSVEGAGQGATEAFF. This rearrangement joins TRBV29-1 to TRBJ1-1; 12 bases are shared with TRBD1. The CDR3 is 15 amino acids. The V gene's germline CDR1 is SQVTM and CDR2 ANQGSEA. The trim removed 1 base at V and 4 bases at J, leaving 4 bases unmatched.